These 24 T cell receptor beta chains were all obtained from the same sample, sequenced in a study of Ad26.COV2.S vaccination and SARS-CoV-2 variants. Data came from immunoSEQ multiplex PCR; TCRdb stores just in-frame clones and leaves some out. There are 360,000 or so clones in the sample; more than 75% occur only once, and 3.4% lies in the top ten. Treatment noted: some 20 received Ad26.COV2.S at low or high dose, single or two shots; roughly five received placebo; per-sample allocation not given. On day 63 after the first injection, vaccine and placebo recipients gave samples. This specimen consisted of peripheral blood, obtained in a trial of Ad26.COV2.S vaccine versus placebo. These receptors were taken from a person aged 18-60 years who received the Ad26.COV2.S COVID-19 vaccine or a placebo.

The chain has TRBV4-3 and TRBJ1-1; 8 nucleotides align to TRBD1. V was pared by 4 bases and J by 2 bases, with 3 bases of the junction left unmatched. Per the germline V gene, CDR1 is LGHNA and CDR2 is YSLEER. CDR3 length: 14 amino acids. CDR3 sequence (DNA): TGCGCCAGCAGCCCGGGGACAGGCAACACTGAAGCTTTCTTT. This gives the protein CASSPGTGNTEAFF.

The chain couples TRBV27 to TRBJ1-2; no clear D. V dropped 5 bases and J dropped 3 bases, with 10 bases sitting between them. CDR3 size: 13 residues. CDR1 and CDR2 from the germline V gene are MNHEY and SMNVEV (reference sequence). In DNA form, the CDR3 reads TGTGCCAGCAGTCCAACACGAGACTATGGCTACACCTTC. It translates to CASSPTRDYGYTF.

This clone was counted once. The gene calls are TRBV5-1 and TRBJ2-1; weak D call: TRBD1 (5 bases). V dropped 3 bases and J dropped 2 bases, with 12 bases sitting between them. Per germline, CDR1 SGHRS and CDR2 YFSETQ. This CDR3 is 15 amino acids long. As DNA, the CDR3 is TGCGCCAGCAGCTCTGGGGCGGCGACCTACAATGAGCAGTTCTTC. It encodes CASSSGAATYNEQFF.

The chain has TRBV7-6 and TRBJ1-1; D remains ambiguous. The CDR3 sequence is 16 residues long. Trimming cost V 5 bases and J 2 bases, with 18 bases left between them. Per germline, CDR1 SGHVS and CDR2 FNYEAQ. CDR3 sequence reads: CASSLLANGFNTEAFF. The DNA for the CDR3 is TGTGCCAGCAGCCTTTTGGCCAATGGCTTTAACACTGAAGCTTTCTTT.

This chain connects TRBV30 to TRBJ1-2; possible D gene TRBD1, 5 bases. CDR1 and CDR2 from the germline V gene are GTSNPN and SVGIG (reference sequence). CDR3 length: 14 amino acids. The germline V and J ends were trimmed by 3 bases and 6 bases, with 17 bases remaining between them. The CDR3 DNA reads TGTGCCTGGAGATCGGGGGGGAGGGTGAATGGCTACACCTTC. It encodes CAWRSGGRVNGYTF. Full variable domain (outside the CDR3, taken from reference TRBV30 and TRBJ1-2): SQTIHQWPATLVQPVGSPLSLECTVEGTSNPNLYWYRQAAGRGLQLLFYSVGIGQISSEVPQNLSASRPQDRQFILSSKKLLLSDSGFYLCAWRSGGRVNGYTFGSGTRLTVV.

The rearrangement links TRBV5-6 to TRBJ2-3, with 7 bases matching TRBD2. Trimming removed 4 bases from V and 0 bases from J; junction bases left unmatched: 5. CDR1 SGHDT and CDR2 YYEEEE come from the germline V gene. The CDR3 length is 15 residues. The CDR3 region has the DNA TGTGCCAGCAGCCCCTGGGGGGGAAGCACAGATACGCAGTATTTT. Encoded protein: CASSPWGGSTDTQYF.

This sequence joins TRBV9 and TRBJ1-4; a weak D match, TRBD1 (5 bases). The germline V gene has CDR1 SGDLS and CDR2 YYNGEE. CDR3 length: 15 residues. V lost 2 bases and J 6 bases, leaving 14 bases between the germline ends. The CDR3 bases are TGTGCCAGCAGCGTTGGGGGGAGCTCAGATGAAAAACTGTTTTTT. Protein: CASSVGGSSDEKLFF.

This clone was observed a single time. The chain joins TRBV7-2 to TRBJ1-5; D possibly corresponds to TRBD1 (5 bases). The germline V and J ends were trimmed by 3 bases and 2 bases, with 11 bases remaining between them. The CDR3 extends over 15 amino acids. Per germline, CDR1 SGHTA and CDR2 FQGNSA. CDR3 sequence reads: CASSLDLGGNQPQHF. CDR3 sequence (DNA): TGTGCCAGCAGCTTGGATCTGGGGGGCAATCAGCCCCAGCATTTT.

The chain combines TRBV2 with TRBJ2-1, with 10 bases aligning to TRBD2. The V gene's germline CDR1 is SNHLY and CDR2 FYNNEI. Losses at the gene ends were 1 base for V and 6 bases for J; bases not matched to a gene: 3. The CDR3 is 15 amino acids. CDR3 in amino acids: CASSEGSGGLNEQFF. The CDR3 DNA reads TGTGCCAGCAGTGAAGGTAGCGGGGGGCTCAATGAGCAGTTCTTC.

Details on this clone: Other nucleotide sequences in the sample specify the same CDR3. V is TRBV4-3 and J is TRBJ2-7; 12 bases agree with TRBD1. This CDR3 spans 15 amino acids. The V gene end was trimmed by 0 bases and the J gene end by 4 bases; junction bases not matched to a gene: 1. CDR1 is LGHNA, CDR2 YSLEER, per germline. The CDR3 is CASSQEGQGAYEQYF. CDR3 DNA: TGCGCCAGCAGCCAAGAGGGACAGGGGGCTTACGAGCAGTACTTC.

The rearrangement joins TRBV7-9 to TRBJ1-1; a weak D match, TRBD1 (5 bases). The V end was cut by 1 base, the J end by 4 bases, with 13 bases between. The length of the CDR3 is 15 residues. Germline loops: CDR1 SEHNR, CDR2 FQNEAQ (reference sequence). The CDR3 nucleotides read TGTGCCAGCAGCTTAGTGGGGCAAGTCATCACTGAAGCTTTCTTT. Protein sequence: CASSLVGQVITEAFF.

The genes are TRBV6-1 and TRBJ1-3; D may be TRBD1 (5 bases). The CDR3 loop spans 17 amino acids. V lost 0 bases and J lost 0, with 12 bases in between. Germline assignment: CDR1 MNHNS and CDR2 SASEGT. DNA for the CDR3: TGTGCCAGCAGTGAAGCCGGGGGATTGGGCTCTGGAAACACCATATATTTT. Its translation: CASSEAGGLGSGNTIYF.

The CDR3 sequence is CAWSVSRTGTEAFF. In nucleotides, the CDR3 is TGTGCCTGGAGTGTATCCAGGACGGGCACTGAAGCTTTCTTT. The chain has TRBV30 and TRBJ1-1; no clear D gene. The CDR3 is 14 amino acids. The germline gives CDR1 GTSNPN, CDR2 SVGIG (reference sequence). The germline V and J ends were trimmed by 0 bases and 4 bases, with 12 bases remaining between them.

This rearrangement joins TRBV5-1 to TRBJ2-7, with 10 bases fitting TRBD1. CDR1 and CDR2 (germline): SGHRS, YFSETQ. V dropped 6 bases and J dropped 5; count of bases not matched to a gene: 8. This CDR3 has 14 residues. The CDR3 region has the DNA TGCGCCAGCACCAAAGCGGGGACAGGGGACGAGCAGTACTTC. This translates into CASTKAGTGDEQYF.

J is TRBJ1-5 and V is TRBV5-5; the D gene is possibly TRBD1 (6 bases). The CDR3 sequence is 19 residues long. V was cut by 4 bases and J by 0 bases, with 23 bases left in between. The germline V gene has CDR1 SGHKS and CDR2 YYEKEE (reference sequence). The chain's CDR3 is CASSHPGHLILDSNQPQHF. In DNA, the CDR3 is TGTGCCAGCAGCCACCCGGGACACCTAATTCTTGATAGCAATCAGCCCCAGCATTTT.

The rearrangement links TRBV15 to TRBJ2-7, with 7 nucleotides matching TRBD2. Trimming removed 1 base from V and 4 bases from J; junction bases left unmatched: 7. CDR3 length: 15 amino acids. Germline V CDR1 and CDR2: LNHNV, YYDKDF (reference sequence). The CDR3 coding sequence is TGTGCCACCAGCAGAGCTGGGGGGGGTACTTACGAGCAGTACTTC. This codes for CATSRAGGGTYEQYF.

The gene calls are TRBV7-2 and TRBJ2-2, with 11 bases matching TRBD1. J gave up 7 bases and V 5 bases, and 6 bases lay outside the gene matches. This CDR3 has 15 residues. CDR1 SGHTA and CDR2 FQGNSA come from the germline V gene. The CDR3 DNA is TGTGCCAGCAGCCCAGGACAGGGGGCGGGCGGGGAGCTGTTTTTT. It codes for CASSPGQGAGGELFF.

This clone occurred a few times. V usage is TRBV5-4 and J usage is TRBJ1-2; TRBD1 matches at 7 bases. Germline V gene sequence: CDR1 SGHNT, CDR2 YYREEE (reference sequence). V was clipped by 3 bases and J by 8 bases; unmatched bases: 4. The CDR3 contains 12 residues. CDR3 DNA: TGTGCCAGCAGCTGGCAGGGGGGCGGCTACACCTTC. Protein: CASSWQGGGYTF.

The chain couples TRBV20-1 to TRBJ2-1; 7 positions agree with TRBD1. The V segment lost 3 bases and the J segment 4 bases; nucleotides outside the gene matches: 9. This CDR3 has 15 residues. CDR1 and CDR2 (germline): DFQATT, SNEGSKA (reference sequence). The DNA of the CDR3 is TGCAGTGCTAGTGGGGGTGACAGGGTTTACAATGAGCAGTTCTTC. This encodes CSASGGDRVYNEQFF.

The chain combines TRBV4-1 with TRBJ2-5; TRBD2 aligns across 10 bases. V shed 0 bases and J 5 bases; nucleotides not matched to a gene: 15. The CDR3 runs to 19 residues. CDR1 MGHRA and CDR2 YSYEKL come from the germline V gene. This chain's CDR3 is CASSQDLWSGGAFGETQYF. CDR3 sequence (DNA): TGCGCCAGCAGCCAAGATCTATGGAGCGGGGGGGCCTTCGGGGAGACCCAGTACTTC.

The chain uses TRBV3-1 (or the pseudogene TRBV3-2) and TRBJ1-6; weak D call: TRBD1 (5 bases). CDR3 length: 16 amino acids. Trimming left V 2 bases short and J 10 bases short, with 18 bases between. From germline, CDR1 is LGHDT and CDR2 YNNKEL (reference sequence). CDR3: CASSQPPSGTGSPLHF. CDR3 coding DNA: TGTGCCAGCAGCCAACCCCCGTCCGGGACGGGGTCACCCCTCCACTTT.

The chain has TRBV3-1 (or the pseudogene TRBV3-2) and TRBJ1-2; 7 bases fit TRBD1. Germline assignment: CDR1 LGHDT and CDR2 YNNKEL (reference sequence). V trimming: 3 bases; J trimming: 8 bases; junction bases outside the gene matches: 3. The CDR3 is made up of 12 amino acids. The DNA of the CDR3 is TGTGCCAGCAGCCAGACAGGGAAGGGCTACACCTTC. Translation: CASSQTGKGYTF.

The V gene is TRBV9, the J gene TRBJ1-6, with D possibly matching TRBD1 (5 bases). Germline loops: CDR1 SGDLS, CDR2 YYNGEE. CDR3 size: 14 residues. Trimming cost V 5 bases and J 7 bases, with 13 bases left between them. CDR3: CASSPQGDNSPLHF. CDR3 DNA: TGTGCCAGCAGTCCTCAGGGAGACAATTCACCCCTCCACTTT.

This chain joins TRBV3-1 (or the pseudogene TRBV3-2) and TRBJ1-3; D remains ambiguous. This CDR3 is 19 amino acids long. Trimming removed 1 base at V and 0 bases at J, with 19 bases between. CDR1 and CDR2 (germline): LGHDT, YNNKEL (reference sequence). CDR3 coding DNA: TGTGCCAGCAGCCAAGGATTGTTAACGGAGGAACTCTCTGGAAACACCATATATTTT. Residues: CASSQGLLTEELSGNTIYF.